This TCR beta chain is drawn from a study of blood T cells in healthy people across ages. Study-level results: Both naive CD4+ cell counts and diversity were greater in long-lived donors than in aged donors. Per-million-T-cell TCR beta diversity fell roughly linearly with age.

For the second PCR, which ran for about 7 to 12 cycles, a sample-barcoded 5' primer and a J-beta primer mix were used. Each cDNA molecule received a tag from a template-switch adaptor that had 12 random nucleotides. A single record per CDR3 protein comes from TCRdb applying MiXCR to the 5' RACE reads. The sample gives 700,000 to 800,000 distinct CDR3 sequences, around 46% of which show up once; under 25% is in the top ten. Trimming shortened V by 1 base and J by 15 bases, and 13 bases separated the two germline ends. The CDR3 has 12 residues. Germline assignment: CDR1 SEHNR and CDR2 FQNEAQ (reference sequence). In this sample, this clonotype turned up a few times. Its target is not known.

Material: blood. V gene TRBV7-9 combines with J gene TRBJ2-1; TRBD1 is a possible D gene (6 bases). The receptor's source is a woman aged 55-70 years in good health. The CDR3 nucleotides read TGTGCCAGCAGCTTAGAAGGGGGTCCGGGGTTCTTC. It is translated as CASSLEGGPGFF. Variable domain in full (rest from reference TRBV7-9 and TRBJ2-1): DTGVSQNPRHKITKRGQNVTFRCDPISEHNRLYWYRQTLGQGPEFLTYFQNEAQLEKSRLLSDRFSAERPKGSFSTLEIQRTEQGDSAMYLCASSLEGGPGFFGPGTRLTVL.